Each of the 6 T cell receptor beta chains below was sequenced from the same sample in a study of cytotoxic CD8 clonotypes in ibrutinib-treated CLL. TCRdb keeps only in-frame clones here, not all; method: immunoSEQ multiplex PCR. The sample includes 140,000 to 150,000 clones, more than 75% of them seen just once. The starting material was PBMCs, obtained after 24 months of ibrutinib treatment. The receptor source for this set is a human donor with chronic lymphocytic leukemia.

This chain joins TRBV15 and TRBJ2-2, with 9 bases fitting TRBD1. Germline V gene sequence: CDR1 LNHNV, CDR2 YYDKDF (reference sequence). The CDR3 is made up of 16 amino acids. V gave up 5 bases and J gave up 4 bases; unmatched junction bases: 8. CDR3 sequence reads: CATSETRTGATGELFF. For the CDR3, the DNA is TGTGCCACCAGCGAAACCCGGACAGGGGCCACCGGGGAGCTGTTTTTT.

The V gene is TRBV27, the J gene TRBJ1-1; 7 bases match TRBD1. CDR1 MNHEY and CDR2 SMNVEV come from the germline V gene (reference sequence). The CDR3 is made up of 13 amino acids. V shed 6 bases and J 3 bases; nucleotides not matched to a gene: 4. This CDR3 is CASSRGGYTEAFF. CDR3 in DNA: TGTGCCAGCAGCAGGGGGGGTTACACTGAAGCTTTCTTT.

This clone has just one count. The genes are TRBV4-1 and TRBJ2-7; 7 bases match TRBD1. CDR3 length equals 14 residues. Germline CDR1 is MGHRA and CDR2 is YSYEKL. V shed 0 bases and J 7 bases; nucleotides not matched to a gene: 6. The CDR3 spells CASSQEQGLLEQYF. In DNA, the CDR3 is TGCGCCAGCAGCCAAGAACAGGGGCTCCTGGAGCAGTACTTC.

This clone was found once. The chain links TRBV29-1 to TRBJ2-5, with D perhaps being TRBD1 or TRBD2 (6 bases each). Germline CDR1 reads SQVTM; CDR2 reads ANQGSEA. This CDR3 region has 14 residues. Here the CDR3 DNA reads TGCGCCACCTCCCATCGGGGGCCGGGGGAGACCCAGTACTTC. It is translated as CATSHRGPGETQYF.

This sequence joins TRBV5-5 and TRBJ1-2; 9 positions agree with TRBD1. The germline CDR1 and CDR2 sequences are SGHKS and YYEKEE (reference sequence). Trimming at V came to 4 bases and at J to 7 bases, leaving 11 bases not matched to a gene. The length of the CDR3 is 15 residues. CDR3 residues: CASSGEQGAVGGYTF. Here the CDR3 DNA reads TGTGCCAGCAGCGGGGAACAGGGGGCTGTTGGTGGCTACACCTTC. The full variable domain, completed using reference TRBV5-5 and TRBJ1-2, is DAGVTQSPTHLIKTRGQQVTLRCSPISGHKSVSWYQQVLGQGPQFIFQYYEKEERGRGNFPDRFSARQFPNYSSELNVNALLLGDSALYLCASSGEQGAVGGYTFGSGTRLTVV.

The genes are TRBV19 and TRBJ2-6, with a possible D match to TRBD1 (5 bases). The length of the CDR3 is 15 residues. Trimming took off 4 bases at V and 0 bases at J, with 7 bases between the two ends. Germline CDR1 reads LNHDA; CDR2 reads SQIVND (reference sequence). The CDR3 bases are TGTGCCAGTAGTAAGGGGCACTCTGGGGCCAACGTCCTGACTTTC. Protein product: CASSKGHSGANVLTF.